A selection of T cell receptor beta chains follows, all from one sample in a study of beta chain features in type 1 diabetes. TCRdb's table, derived via immunoSEQ multiplex PCR, lists solely in-frame clones and lacks some. Here the sample spans about 52,000 clones, less than 55% being singletons. The sequencing input was Tregs from blood. The receptors derive from a man aged 30 to 45 with type 1 diabetes. The CDR3 runs from the conserved cysteine through the conserved F or W.

cdr3_aa,j_call,v_call
CATSSGGDAPREQYF,TRBJ2-7,TRBV15
CASSLLARGDTQYF,TRBJ2-3,TRBV5-5
CASSSISDGATNEKLFF,TRBJ1-4,TRBV19
CASRGQGPNYGYTF,TRBJ1-2,TRBV27
CASSPQLGSNVLTF,TRBJ2-6,TRBV7-9
CASSLGGGGLVSDTQYF,TRBJ2-3,TRBV13
CASSRQKWASYEQYF,TRBJ2-7,TRBV6-1
CASSPDDYPTDEQFF,TRBJ2-1,TRBV6-5
CASDRGTAYASYEQYF,TRBJ2-7,TRBV19
CASSQWTGYEQYF,TRBJ2-7,TRBV11-3
CASSVGPDTGELFF,TRBJ2-2,TRBV9
CASSLAGEDTQYF,TRBJ2-3,TRBV7-3
CASSSTGVGDTQYF,TRBJ2-3,TRBV7-3
CASSLDGTSGSKNEQYF,TRBJ2-7,TRBV5-1
CASSLGHMNTEAFF,TRBJ1-1,TRBV28
CASSPPGHSRGETQYF,TRBJ2-5,TRBV7-9
CASSLNGGRETQYF,TRBJ2-5,TRBV5-4
CANPPAFEKLFF,TRBJ1-4,TRBV9
CASSLELASNNEQFF,TRBJ2-1,TRBV7-2
CASSLTALAEETQYF,TRBJ2-5,TRBV7-3
CASGTTGTGNTEAFF,TRBJ1-1,TRBV6-6
CASSPLAVPSEQYF,TRBJ2-7,TRBV27
CASSLRTGGMLDTEAFF,TRBJ1-1,TRBV14
CAIAGLAGGNEQFF,TRBJ2-1,TRBV10-3
CASSLGHLNTGELFF,TRBJ2-2,TRBV5-4
CASSFAGEETQYF,TRBJ2-5,TRBV7-9
CASSEGAGYGYTF,TRBJ1-2,TRBV25-1
CASSPSQGGRETQYF,TRBJ2-5,TRBV18
CSVDGTSGEDTQYF,TRBJ2-3,TRBV29-1
CASSQIIGGGASNEQFF,TRBJ2-1,TRBV7-2
CSGSMGTSYEQYF,TRBJ2-7,TRBV29-1
CASSLDGQSGNTIYF,TRBJ1-3,TRBV5-4
CASSRGLPGNEQFF,TRBJ2-1,TRBV6-1
CATSRVRTGQGGEKLFF,TRBJ1-4,TRBV15
CASSPGLDRTYEQYF,TRBJ2-7,TRBV5-1
CASSPGLADIPLLHEQYF,TRBJ2-7,TRBV28
CASGQEETDTQYF,TRBJ2-3,TRBV6-1
CASSIIGTGELFF,TRBJ2-2,TRBV19
CASSEDSPSGFEGELFF,TRBJ2-2,TRBV6-1
CALGLAGGLAAYNEQFF,TRBJ2-1,TRBV30
CASSRGGWGEAFF,TRBJ1-1,TRBV28
CATARQGNTEAFF,TRBJ1-1,TRBV15
CASRLVSSYEQYF,TRBJ2-7,TRBV28
CASPGTSGSYEQYF,TRBJ2-7,TRBV28
CASSSIRGGAYEQYF,TRBJ2-7,TRBV7-9
CASSFRGKGLGETQYF,TRBJ2-5,TRBV6-5
CAIASSGGEQYF,TRBJ2-7,TRBV6-5
CASSLSVSGHYEQYF,TRBJ2-7,TRBV28
CASSQDFSRENTEAFF,TRBJ1-1,TRBV4-2
CASSEAAGPNTGELFF,TRBJ2-2,TRBV6-1
CSVGQGHTEAFF,TRBJ1-1,TRBV29-1
CARAGLAVAYEQYF,-,TRBV9
CASSFFSGRWANEQYF,TRBJ2-7,TRBV5-4
CASSSGTSFNEKLFF,TRBJ1-4,TRBV7-9
CATSRSGTGGYEQYF,-,TRBV15
CASSFRAGGPAGELFF,TRBJ2-2,TRBV13
CASSQRGLGDSPLHF,TRBJ1-6,TRBV4-2
CASSSTGGFGYTF,TRBJ1-2,TRBV11-3
CASRGPGQGKDIQYF,TRBJ2-4,TRBV28